Below are 18 T cell receptor beta chains sequenced from a single sample in a study of shared clonotypes between healthy human individuals. Generated by immunoSEQ multiplex PCR, the TCRdb table keeps only in-frame clones and is missing some. The sample yields about 380,000 clones, 90% to 98% seen once. Sequenced input: memory CD8+ T cells sorted from blood. The subset denotes: CD45RO+ cells pooled with CCR7-negative TemRA cells. The source is a man aged 25 to 40 in good health.

The chain combines TRBV28 with TRBJ1-5, with a weak D call TRBD1 (5 bases). The germline CDR1 and CDR2 sequences are MDHEN and SYDVKM. V lost 5 bases and J 1 base, leaving 18 bases between the germline ends. The CDR3 length is 17 residues. CDR3 residues: CASSPRVGPISNQPQHF. In DNA, the CDR3 is TGTGCCAGCAGTCCCCGAGTGGGGCCTATAAGCAATCAGCCCCAGCATTTT.

The chain's CDR3 is CAWSGMSSGNTIYF. As DNA, the CDR3 is TGTGCCTGGAGTGGAATGAGCTCTGGAAACACCATATATTTT. The rearrangement links TRBV30 to TRBJ1-3; D call uncertain. This CDR3 region has 14 residues. V dropped 1 base and J dropped 0 bases, with 7 bases sitting between them. CDR1 GTSNPN and CDR2 SVGIG come from the germline V gene (reference sequence).

The chain carries TRBV7-9 and TRBJ2-7, with 10 bases lining up with TRBD1. Germline lookup yields CDR1 SEHNR and CDR2 FQNEAQ (reference sequence). This CDR3 region has 16 residues. V lost 3 bases, J lost 2 bases, and 7 bases stayed unmatched. Written as DNA, the CDR3 is TGTGCCAGCAGCTTGACGGGGACAGGGGACCCCTACGAGCAGTACTTC. The encoded protein is CASSLTGTGDPYEQYF. Supplemented by reference TRBV7-9 and TRBJ2-7, the full variable domain reads DTGVSQNPRHKITKRGQNVTFRCDPISEHNRLYWYRQTLGQGPEFLTYFQNEAQLEKSRLLSDRFSAERPKGSFSTLEIQRTEQGDSAMYLCASSLTGTGDPYEQYFGPGTRLTVT.

The chain carries TRBV5-1 and TRBJ1-1; D possibly corresponds to TRBD1 (6 bases). This CDR3 has 15 residues. Looked up from germline, CDR1 is SGHRS and CDR2 is YFSETQ. V lost 0 bases to trimming and J lost 2 bases, with 11 bases between them. The CDR3 nucleotides are TGCGCCAGCAGCTTGGAGAGGACAGCCAACACTGAAGCTTTCTTT. As protein: CASSLERTANTEAFF.

The chain employs TRBV6-1 and TRBJ1-2; D gene uncertain. CDR1 and CDR2 (germline): MNHNS, SASEGT. V gave up 1 base and J gave up 4 bases, with 13 bases separating them. CDR3 length: 15 residues. The CDR3, as DNA: TGTGCCAGCAGTGAAGAGGGCGCCCCATTCTATGGCTACACCTTC. This sequence encodes CASSEEGAPFYGYTF.

The chain uses TRBV19 and TRBJ2-1, with 14 positions matching TRBD2. Germline V gene sequence: CDR1 LNHDA, CDR2 SQIVND (reference sequence). V dropped 7 bases and J dropped 0; count of bases not matched to a gene: 5. The CDR3 spans 17 residues. The CDR3 is CASKRTSGGSSYNEQFF. The DNA for the CDR3 is TGTGCCAGTAAACGGACTAGCGGGGGGAGCTCCTACAATGAGCAGTTCTTC.

V gene TRBV27 combines with J gene TRBJ1-1; TRBD1 might be the D (5 bases). The V gene's germline CDR1 is MNHEY and CDR2 SMNVEV (reference sequence). The V end lost 2 bases, the J end lost 11 bases, and 9 bases lay between the germline ends. The CDR3 has 11 residues. This CDR3 is CASSLKGRAFF. For the CDR3, the DNA is TGTGCCAGCAGTTTAAAGGGGAGGGCTTTCTTT.

The rearrangement joins TRBV7-2 to TRBJ1-2; D remains unclear. Germline CDR1 and CDR2: SGHTA and FQGNSA. V was shortened by 1 base and J by 8 bases, with 8 bases between the two germline ends. This CDR3 comprises 12 residues. The CDR3 loop reads CASSLGYWGYTF. The CDR3 DNA follows: TGTGCCAGCAGCTTAGGGTATTGGGGCTACACCTTC.

The chain recombines TRBV11-2 with TRBJ2-1; 15 bases map to TRBD2. V lost 5 bases, J lost 8 bases, and 16 bases stayed unmatched. The CDR3 covers 19 residues. Germline assignment: CDR1 SGHAT and CDR2 FQNNGV. The CDR3, as DNA: TGTGCCAGCAGCGCCTACCGGACTAGCGGGAGGGCCGTGGTCCATGAGCAGTTCTTC. It specifies CASSAYRTSGRAVVHEQFF. The full variable domain, its missing parts supplied by reference TRBV11-2 and TRBJ2-1, is EAGVAQSPRYKIIEKRQSVAFWCNPISGHATLYWYQQILGQGPKLLIQFQNNGVVDDSQLPKDRFSAERLKGVDSTLKIQPAKLEDSAVYLCASSAYRTSGRAVVHEQFFGPGTRLTVL.

Remarks on this clone: Other nucleotide sequences from this sample produce the same CDR3. The rearrangement uses TRBV20-1 and TRBJ2-5; no definite D call. V lost 3 bases and J lost 2, with 4 bases in between. CDR1 and CDR2 from the germline V gene are DFQATT and SNEGSKA (reference sequence). The CDR3 extends over 11 amino acids. The CDR3 loop reads CSARVQETQYF. DNA of the CDR3: TGCAGTGCTAGGGTTCAAGAGACCCAGTACTTC.

The rearrangement uses TRBV5-4 and TRBJ2-2; D might be TRBD2 (5 bases). The germline gives CDR1 SGHNT, CDR2 YYREEE (reference sequence). V lost 1 base and J lost 6, with 13 bases in between. CDR3 size: 15 residues. Written as DNA, the CDR3 is TGTGCCAGCAGCTTGTACCGGGGAGACGCCGGGGAGCTGTTTTTT. It translates to CASSLYRGDAGELFF.

The chain is built from TRBV28 and TRBJ2-6; 7 bases line up with TRBD1. Germline V gene lookup returns CDR1 MDHEN and CDR2 SYDVKM. Losses at the gene ends were 6 bases for V and 0 bases for J; bases not matched to a gene: 14. The length of the CDR3 is 19 residues. CDR3 bases: TGTGCCAGCAGCCGCAGACAGGGTTTCACCAGCTCTGGGGCCAACGTCCTGACTTTC. Translation: CASSRRQGFTSSGANVLTF.

The V gene is TRBV4-1, the J gene TRBJ1-2, with D tentatively TRBD1 (5 bases). Trimming cost V 0 bases and J 4 bases, with 12 bases left between them. Per germline, CDR1 MGHRA and CDR2 YSYEKL. This CDR3 has 15 residues. The CDR3, as DNA: TGCGCCAGCAGCCAAGAAGGGGCAGCTATCTATGGCTACACCTTC. It codes for CASSQEGAAIYGYTF.

The V and J genes are TRBV28 and TRBJ2-5; 9 bases agree with TRBD2. This CDR3 region has 17 residues. Germline-derived CDR1 and CDR2 are MDHEN and SYDVKM. V shed 3 bases, J shed 1 base, and the junction held 9 bases outside the gene matches. CDR3 sequence: CASSFSGRGVIQETQYF. In DNA form, the CDR3 reads TGTGCCAGCAGTTTTAGCGGGAGAGGGGTGATCCAAGAGACCCAGTACTTC.

This clone came up once. The chain uses TRBV2 and TRBJ2-5, with TRBD1 matching over 12 bases. Germline CDR1 is SNHLY and CDR2 is FYNNEI. This CDR3 region has 13 residues. Trimming at V came to 5 bases and at J to 13 bases, leaving 8 bases not matched to a gene. The CDR3 here is CASSPGQGATRYF. CDR3 sequence (DNA): TGTGCCAGCAGTCCGGGACAGGGGGCGACGCGGTACTTC.

The genes are TRBV6-1 and TRBJ2-7, with a tentative D call TRBD2 (5 bases). Trimming stripped 7 bases from V and 4 bases from J, with 17 bases between. The germline gives CDR1 MNHNS, CDR2 SASEGT. This CDR3 region has 14 residues. The CDR3 region is CASTKGARAYEQYF. As DNA, the CDR3 is TGTGCCAGCACCAAAGGTGCGAGGGCGTACGAGCAGTACTTC.

The V gene is TRBV18, the J gene TRBJ2-3; D is undetermined. Trimming left V 5 bases short and J 6 bases short, with 12 bases between. CDR1 and CDR2 from the germline V gene are KGHSH and LQKENI. The CDR3 runs to 13 residues. The CDR3 spells CASSSLEHDTQYF. CDR3 in DNA: TGTGCCAGCTCATCCCTCGAGCATGATACGCAGTATTTT. Filled out from reference TRBV18 and TRBJ2-3, the complete variable domain reads NAGVMQNPRHLVRRRGQEARLRCSPMKGHSHVYWYRQLPEEGLKFMVYLQKENIIDESGMPKERFSAEFPKEGPSILRIQQVVRGDSAAYFCASSSLEHDTQYFGPGTRLTVL.

The rearrangement joins TRBV4-2 to TRBJ2-1; D is unclear. The CDR3 totals 18 residues. V lost 0 bases, J lost 0 bases, and 15 bases lay in between. Germline V gene sequence: CDR1 LGHNA, CDR2 YNFKEQ. The CDR3 loop is CASSQDRLRRSSYNEQFF. The CDR3 nucleotides are TGTGCCAGCAGCCAAGATCGATTACGGAGAAGCTCCTACAATGAGCAGTTCTTC.